This TCR beta chain derives from a study of beta chain features in type 1 diabetes. Study-wide results and limits: Compared to healthy donors, patients appeared to have naive, central memory and Treg TCRB repertoires that were more alike.

A few counts support this clone. Its antigen remains unidentified. Trimming cost V 5 bases and J 3 bases, with 11 bases left between them. The CDR3 consists of 13 residues. Germline loops: CDR1 GTSNPN, CDR2 SVGIG (reference sequence). What was sequenced were expressed TCRB transcripts, since all of the isolated RNA had been reverse transcribed. Repertoires were generated with immunoSEQ multiplex PCR, while TCRdb's copy carries only in-frame clones and drops some. There are some 240,000 clones in the sample; approximately 11% occur only once, and less than 1.5% lies in the top ten. The source material was central memory CD4+ T cells from blood. This TCR was sampled from a young man in good health. This rearrangement joins TRBV30 to TRBJ2-1; D uncertain. The CDR3 bases are TGTGCCTGGCGGAGTGGATTCTACAATGAGCAGTTCTTC. This encodes CAWRSGFYNEQFF. The full variable domain, completed using reference TRBV30 and TRBJ2-1, is SQTIHQWPATLVQPVGSPLSLECTVEGTSNPNLYWYRQAAGRGLQLLFYSVGIGQISSEVPQNLSASRPQDRQFILSSKKLLLSDSGFYLCAWRSGFYNEQFFGPGTRLTVL.